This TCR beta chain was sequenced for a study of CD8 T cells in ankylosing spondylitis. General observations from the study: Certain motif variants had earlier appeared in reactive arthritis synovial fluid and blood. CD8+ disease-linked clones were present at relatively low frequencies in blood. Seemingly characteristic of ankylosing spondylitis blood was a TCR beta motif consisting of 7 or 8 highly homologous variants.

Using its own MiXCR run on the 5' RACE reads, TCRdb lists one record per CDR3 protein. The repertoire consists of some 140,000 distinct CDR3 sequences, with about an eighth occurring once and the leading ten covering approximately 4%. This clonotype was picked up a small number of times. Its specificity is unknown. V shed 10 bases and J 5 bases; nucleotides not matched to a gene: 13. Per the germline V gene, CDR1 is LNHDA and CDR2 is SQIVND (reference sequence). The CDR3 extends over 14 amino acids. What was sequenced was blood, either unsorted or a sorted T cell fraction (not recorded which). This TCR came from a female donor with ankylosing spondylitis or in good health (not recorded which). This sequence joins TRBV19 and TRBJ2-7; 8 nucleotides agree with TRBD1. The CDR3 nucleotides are TGTGCCACCACCCCTCAGGGGGCAGACGACGAGCAGTACTTC. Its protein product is CATTPQGADDEQYF.